The rows below give T cell receptor beta chains drawn from one sample of a study of shared clonotypes between healthy human individuals. Generated by immunoSEQ multiplex PCR, the TCRdb table keeps only in-frame clones and is missing some. The table includes 490,000 or so clones, 76% detected once. The sequencing input was PBMCs. The receptors here all came from a woman aged 40 to 55 in good health. Some clones in this sample may be carry-over from other donors' samples. Both conserved end residues are part of each CDR3. A clone size is listed for some rows: how often the clone was seen (once, few, many), or a class if it is expanded.

v_gene: TRBV4-3
abundance: few
j_gene: TRBJ1-2
CDR3aa: CASSQDQWTGPPSYGYTF

v_gene: TRBV19
abundance: -
j_gene: TRBJ2-5
CDR3aa: CASSLRTGGSVGETQYF

v_gene: TRBV10-3
abundance: -
j_gene: TRBJ2-7
CDR3aa: CAITPGTGTYEQYF

v_gene: TRBV7-2
abundance: -
j_gene: TRBJ2-5
CDR3aa: CASSSGTGTQYF

v_gene: TRBV28
abundance: few
j_gene: TRBJ2-7
CDR3aa: CASSLSSGSSYEQYF

v_gene: TRBV7-7
abundance: many
j_gene: TRBJ2-7
CDR3aa: CASRWTGVRKGYNYEQYF

v_gene: TRBV30
abundance: -
j_gene: TRBJ2-7
CDR3aa: CAWSVRTGEGSEQYF

v_gene: TRBV7-9
abundance: few
j_gene: TRBJ2-3
CDR3aa: CASSLLTDTQYF

v_gene: TRBV5-6
abundance: -
j_gene: TRBJ1-2
CDR3aa: CASTPGDYGYTF

v_gene: TRBV6-1
abundance: -
j_gene: TRBJ1-4
CDR3aa: CASIWGADEKLFF

v_gene: TRBV25-1
abundance: once
j_gene: TRBJ2-1
CDR3aa: CASSEFRTSGRPRGGQFF

v_gene: TRBV4-2
abundance: once
j_gene: TRBJ2-7
CDR3aa: CASSPPWRDGPTYEQYF

v_gene: TRBV7-9
abundance: -
j_gene: TRBJ1-1
CDR3aa: CASSFENTEAFF

v_gene: TRBV7-9
abundance: -
j_gene: TRBJ2-7
CDR3aa: CASSLVGGQGYEQYF

v_gene: TRBV7-2
abundance: -
j_gene: TRBJ1-3
CDR3aa: CASSRQFGNTIYF

v_gene: TRBV30
abundance: -
j_gene: TRBJ2-5
CDR3aa: CAWSDGLLQETQYF